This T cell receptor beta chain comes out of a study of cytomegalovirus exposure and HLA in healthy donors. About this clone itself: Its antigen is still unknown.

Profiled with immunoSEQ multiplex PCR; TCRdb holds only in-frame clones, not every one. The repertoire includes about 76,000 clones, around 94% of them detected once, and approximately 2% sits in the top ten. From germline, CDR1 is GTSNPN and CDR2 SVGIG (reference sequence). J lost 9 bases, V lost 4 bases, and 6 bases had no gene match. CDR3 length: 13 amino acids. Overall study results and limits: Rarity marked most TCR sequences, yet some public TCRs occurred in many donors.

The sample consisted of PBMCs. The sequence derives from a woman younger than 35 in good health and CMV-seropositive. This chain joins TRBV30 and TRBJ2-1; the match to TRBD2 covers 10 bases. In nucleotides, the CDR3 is TGTGCCTGGACGGGGACTAGCGCGGGTGAGCAGTTCTTC. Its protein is CAWTGTSAGEQFF.